The 26 T cell receptor beta chains below all came from one sample that was sequenced in a study of blood T cell repertoires in COVID-19. Measured with immunoSEQ multiplex PCR; TCRdb has only the in-frame clones, and not every one. The table lists under 200,000 clones, 88% of them singletons. The sample consisted of peripheral blood. Receptors were obtained from a man aged 55 to 70 with acute or convalescent COVID-19.

The rearrangement joins TRBV6-2 or TRBV6-3 to TRBJ2-1; D gene unclear. The germline CDR1 and CDR2 sequences are MNHEY and SVGEGT. Trimming shortened V by 6 bases and J by 7 bases, and 19 bases separated the two germline ends. The length of the CDR3 is 15 residues. The CDR3 protein is CASSHAPGVSNEQFF. In DNA, the CDR3 is TGTGCCAGCAGCCACGCCCCGGGTGTCTCAAATGAGCAGTTCTTC.

This chain joins TRBV5-1 and TRBJ2-7, with 11 bases that match TRBD1. This CDR3 comprises 16 residues. The junction had 4 bases not matched to a gene; V was cut back by 0 bases and J by 2 bases. The germline V gene has CDR1 SGHRS and CDR2 YFSETQ. CDR3 protein: CASSLGTGGSTYEQYF. CDR3 nucleotide sequence: TGCGCCAGCAGCTTGGGGACAGGGGGCAGTACCTACGAGCAGTACTTC.

The rearrangement joins TRBV3-1 (or the pseudogene TRBV3-2) to TRBJ1-3; D is uncertain. Trimming stripped 7 bases from V and 0 bases from J, with 4 bases between. Germline values: CDR1 LGHDT, CDR2 YNNKEL (reference sequence). This CDR3 region has 12 residues. Written as DNA, the CDR3 is TGTGCCAGCACCTCCTCTGGAAACACCATATATTTT. This sequence encodes CASTSSGNTIYF.

This clone was counted once. The gene calls are TRBV10-3 and TRBJ1-4, with D maybe TRBD1 (6 bases). The CDR3 has 14 residues. V was clipped by 3 bases and J by 7 bases, with 12 bases between them. CDR1 is ENHRY, CDR2 SYGVKD, per germline. The DNA of the CDR3 is TGTGCCATCAGTGACCTGGGAGGGGGTGAAAAACTGTTTTTT. It is translated as CAISDLGGGEKLFF.

V usage is TRBV5-4 and J usage is TRBJ1-5; D perhaps matches TRBD1 (5 bases). Germline V CDR1 and CDR2: SGHNT, YYREEE (reference sequence). This CDR3 is 14 amino acids long. Trimming stripped 4 bases from V and 1 base from J, with 9 bases between. CDR3 in amino acids: CASSPGPSNQPQHF. In DNA form, the CDR3 reads TGTGCCAGCAGCCCAGGGCCAAGCAATCAGCCCCAGCATTTT. The entire variable domain, with the rest obtained from reference TRBV5-4 and TRBJ1-5, is as follows: ETGVTQSPTHLIKTRGQQVTLRCSSQSGHNTVSWYQQALGQGPQFIFQYYREEENGRGNFPPRFSGLQFPNYSSELNVNALELDDSALYLCASSPGPSNQPQHFGDGTRLSIL.

The V gene is TRBV5-1, the J gene TRBJ2-2; the D is unclear. CDR3 length: 15 residues. V shed 1 base and J shed 1 base, with 8 bases lying between them. Germline CDR1 reads SGHRS; CDR2 reads YFSETQ. CDR3 in amino acids: CASSLRAGNTGELFF. As DNA, the CDR3 is TGCGCCAGCAGCTTGCGCGCAGGGAACACCGGGGAGCTGTTTTTT.

In this sample, this clone turned up once. This sequence joins TRBV11-1 and TRBJ1-1; perhaps TRBD1 as D (5 bases). The CDR3 extends over 15 amino acids. Germline V gene data show CDR1 as SGHAT and CDR2 as FQDESV (reference sequence). Deletions cut 1 base from V and 6 bases from J, with 15 bases between. Here the CDR3 reads CASSLETSRGAEAFF. Here the CDR3 DNA reads TGTGCCAGCAGCTTAGAAACATCCCGGGGGGCTGAAGCTTTCTTT.

This clone was observed a handful of times. V is TRBV9 and J is TRBJ1-3, with a tentative D call TRBD1 (5 bases). This CDR3 is 15 amino acids long. CDR1 and CDR2 from the germline V gene are SGDLS and YYNGEE. V dropped 7 bases and J dropped 0 bases, with 14 bases sitting between them. Here the CDR3 reads CASARTGSSGNTIYF. CDR3 nucleotide sequence: TGTGCCAGCGCCCGCACAGGAAGCTCTGGAAACACCATATATTTT.

The chain couples TRBV21-1 to TRBJ1-4; the D call of TRBD1 is as the table states it, not checked on the DNA. TRBV21-1 is a listed pseudogene. The CDR3 is 20 amino acids. For the CDR3, the DNA is TGTGCCAGCAGCAAATCCAATTCCGGGACAGCGAATGACCTTAATGAAAAACTGTTTTTT. The encoded protein is CASSKSNSGTANDLNEKLFF.

A single count supports this clone. V and J are TRBV3-1 (or the pseudogene TRBV3-2) and TRBJ2-7; TRBD1 matches 9 bases. Germline assignment: CDR1 LGHDT and CDR2 YNNKEL (reference sequence). The junction had 6 bases not matched to a gene; V was cut back by 6 bases and J by 0 bases. The CDR3 loop spans 15 amino acids. CDR3 nucleotides: TGTGCCAGCAGTAACAGGGGGCTTGCCTCCTACGAGCAGTACTTC. Amino acid sequence: CASSNRGLASYEQYF.

Many counts were recorded for this clone. The rearrangement links TRBV10-3 to TRBJ2-1; possible D gene TRBD1, 6 bases. V dropped 6 bases and J dropped 0 bases, with 12 bases sitting between them. Germline CDR1 reads ENHRY; CDR2 reads SYGVKD. This CDR3 region has 15 residues. The CDR3 loop is CAISNDRSSYNEQFF. CDR3 nucleotide sequence: TGTGCCATCAGCAACGACAGGAGCTCCTACAATGAGCAGTTCTTC.

J is TRBJ1-2 and V is TRBV4-3; a weak D match, TRBD1 (5 bases). The V and J ends lost 2 bases and 3 bases respectively, with 10 bases between them. This CDR3 is 14 amino acids long. Germline values: CDR1 LGHNA, CDR2 YSLEER. The CDR3 DNA sequence: TGCGCCAGCAGCCAACAGCAGGGTGACTATGGCTACACCTTC. Protein sequence: CASSQQQGDYGYTF.

The chain carries TRBV6-2 or TRBV6-3 and TRBJ2-7; D not certain. Trimming left V 2 bases short and J 6 bases short, with 8 bases between. Germline V gene data show CDR1 as MNHEY and CDR2 as SVGEGT. The CDR3 runs to 12 residues. CDR3: CASSYTRLEQYV. For the CDR3, the DNA is TGTGCCAGCAGTTACACCAGGCTCGAGCAGTACGTC.

The CDR3 protein is CASSQTGIGYGYTF. The DNA of the CDR3 is TGCGCCAGCAGCCAGACAGGGATTGGCTATGGCTACACCTTC. The rearrangement joins TRBV5-1 to TRBJ1-2; 7 bases are a match to TRBD1. J gave up 4 bases and V 4 bases, and 7 bases lay outside the gene matches. The CDR3 runs to 14 residues. The germline V gene has CDR1 SGHRS and CDR2 YFSETQ.

The chain employs TRBV14 and TRBJ1-5; D ambiguous. The V end was cut by 1 base, the J end by 3 bases, with 7 bases between. CDR3 size: 14 residues. CDR1 and CDR2 (germline): SGHDN, FVKESK. Written as DNA, the CDR3 is TGTGCCAGCAGCCAAGGTAACACCAATCAGCCCCAGCATTTT. This encodes CASSQGNTNQPQHF.

This chain links TRBV10-3 with TRBJ1-2, with a possible D match to TRBD1 (6 bases). Germline V gene lookup returns CDR1 ENHRY and CDR2 SYGVKD. Trimming pared 11 bases from V and 4 bases from J, leaving 14 bases between. The CDR3 length is 12 residues. CDR3 sequence: CAVQGEGYGYTF. The CDR3 coding sequence is TGTGCCGTACAGGGAGAGGGCTATGGCTACACCTTC.

CDR3 DNA: TGTGCTAGTGGTTTGGTCCTGGAGCGGACTGGAAACACCATATATTTT. Translating it yields CASGLVLERTGNTIYF. The gene calls are TRBV12-5 and TRBJ1-3; no clear D. V gave up 0 bases and J gave up 2 bases, with 11 bases separating them. This CDR3 has 16 residues. CDR1 and CDR2 (germline): LGHNT, FRNRAP.

The CDR3 reads CASTSGASGANVLTF. Here the CDR3 DNA reads TGTGCCAGCACCTCAGGGGCCTCTGGGGCCAACGTCCTGACTTTC. V is TRBV25-1 and J is TRBJ2-6, with D possibly being TRBD1 (6 bases). Trimming left V 7 bases short and J 0 bases short, with 10 bases between. The CDR3 totals 15 residues. Per germline, CDR1 MGHDK and CDR2 SYGVNS.

This chain joins TRBV5-1 and TRBJ2-1; the match to TRBD2 covers 11 bases. The V segment lost 0 bases and the J segment 7 bases; nucleotides outside the gene matches: 3. The CDR3 consists of 15 residues. CDR1 and CDR2 from the germline V gene are SGHRS and YFSETQ. The chain's CDR3 is CASSLVAGGPNEQFF. CDR3 coding DNA: TGCGCCAGCAGCTTGGTAGCGGGGGGGCCGAATGAGCAGTTCTTC.

The V gene is TRBV19, the J gene TRBJ2-1, with D perhaps matching TRBD2 (6 bases). Trimming left V 0 bases short and J 3 bases short, with 15 bases between. The CDR3 length is 17 residues. The germline CDR1 and CDR2 sequences are LNHDA and SQIVND (reference sequence). The CDR3 region has the DNA TGTGCCAGTAGTATAGAGGGGGGAGGCTACAGCTACAATGAGCAGTTCTTC. Translation: CASSIEGGGYSYNEQFF.

The chain carries TRBV27 and TRBJ1-6, with TRBD1 matching over 9 bases. The CDR3 sequence is 16 residues long. CDR1 is MNHEY, CDR2 SMNVEV, per germline (reference sequence). Trimming cost V 1 base and J 8 bases; bases outside gene matches: 6. Written as DNA, the CDR3 is TGTGCCAGCAGTTTATATACAGGGGGCATGGATTCACCCCTCCACTTT. This encodes CASSLYTGGMDSPLHF.

The chain has TRBV24-1 and TRBJ1-1; D is undetermined. This CDR3 contains 13 residues. V dropped 10 bases and J dropped 3 bases, with 14 bases sitting between them. Germline V gene lookup returns CDR1 KGHDR and CDR2 SFDVKD. The CDR3 loop is CATFGVYYTEAFF. The CDR3 nucleotides read TGTGCCACGTTTGGAGTTTATTACACTGAAGCTTTCTTT.

The gene calls are TRBV5-1 and TRBJ1-4; 8 bases are shared with TRBD1. After removal of 0 bases from V and 8 bases from J, the junction contained 6 bases not matched to a gene. Germline-derived CDR1 and CDR2 are SGHRS and YFSETQ. The CDR3 contains 15 residues. CDR3 sequence (DNA): TGCGCCAGCAGCTTGGTTTCAGGGGGCAACGAAAAACTGTTTTTT. Amino acid sequence: CASSLVSGGNEKLFF.

A few counts support this clone. This chain links TRBV2 with TRBJ2-2; unclear D gene. Per the germline V gene, CDR1 is SNHLY and CDR2 is FYNNEI. The CDR3 length is 14 residues. The V gene lost 8 bases and the J gene lost 0 bases, with 10 bases spanning the gap. CDR3 in amino acids: CASLFYPNTGELFF. CDR3 DNA sequence: TGTGCCAGCTTATTCTATCCGAACACCGGGGAGCTGTTTTTT.

The rearrangement joins TRBV6-2 or TRBV6-3 to TRBJ2-1; 7 bases are a match to TRBD2. The junction had 7 bases not matched to a gene; V was cut back by 1 base and J by 4 bases. The CDR3 is 16 residues long. Germline CDR1 and CDR2: MNHEY and SVGEGT. The CDR3 coding sequence is TGTGCCAGCAGTTACTTATCCAGCGGGGTGTACAATGAGCAGTTCTTC. It translates to CASSYLSSGVYNEQFF.

The V call is TRBV6-5, the J call TRBJ1-5, with 12 bases matching TRBD1. The V gene's germline CDR1 is MNHEY and CDR2 SVGAGI. Trimming at V came to 5 bases and at J to 4 bases, leaving 3 bases not matched to a gene. This CDR3 comprises 15 residues. The chain's CDR3 is CASSRGQGANQPQHF. The CDR3 nucleotides are TGTGCCAGCAGTCGGGGACAGGGGGCGAATCAGCCCCAGCATTTT.